This T cell receptor (beta chain) derives from a study of blood T cell repertoires in COVID-19 (dated by TCRdb to 2020 to 2022). At the level of the whole study: Collaborator samples came from the United States, Italy and Spain and covered acute and convalescent phases of COVID-19. The material from the prospective study consisted of cDNA or gDNA derived from T cells, B-cell-depleted T cells, or PBMCs. Deeply sampled blood TCRbeta repertoires from subjects exposed to, actively infected with, or recovered from COVID-19 were included in the dataset. A freely available public database, intended as a resource for researchers studying the immune response to SARS-CoV-2, is where the repertoires were released. The samples were drawn from two sources: the first 160 participants of the ongoing ImmuneRACE study, and 1,000 to 1,500 subjects contributed by 6 global collaborators. The sample metadata nearly always contained a de-identified subject ID, COVID-19 status, age in years and sex. Where available, HLA class I and class II types were taken from metadata supplied by the sample provider and were not determined by assay-based typing.

TCRbeta CDR3 regions were amplified from genomic DNA using the immunoSEQ Assay, a bias-controlled multiplex PCR. Per the original workflow: Within the assay, amplification of reference gene primers was used to estimate how many nucleated cells each sample contained. To quantify the absolute abundance of each unique TCRbeta CDR3 rearrangement, sequence reads were collapsed and filtered. For each sample, productive Simpson clonality was calculated by taking the square root of Simpson's diversity index across productive rearrangements. TCRdb carries this immuneACCESS record with in-frame sequences only. Its versions omit some clonotypes, under half of them owing to an unresolved V gene in the studies checked, with the rest unexplained. D and trimming come from the DNA, and the V and J calls and clone size come from that table. Here the sample has about 200,000 clones; more than 75% occur a single time. 5.6% of the sample comes from the top ten.

Of note for this clone: Its antigen specificity is not known. No qualities accompany the bases; no much larger clone lies one base away. Other DNA sequences in the sample encode the same CDR3.

In the prospective study, participants were roughly 18 to 90 years old, resided in 24 geographic areas of the United States, and were enrolled through a virtual design. Cohort assignment in the prospective study relied on participant-reported clinical history from a screening survey and a study questionnaire. In the prospective study, mobile phlebotomists collected whole blood, serum and a nasopharyngeal or oropharyngeal swab from each participant. Over an approximately 2-month period, participants in the prospective study had the option of providing additional blood draws and questionnaires. Prospective study blood samples were shipped either frozen or at room temperature before DNA extraction. Results the study describes overall, beyond this receptor: How much clinical and demographic metadata was included differed by source and by participant, and the metadata was provided uncurated.

At the junction V is shortened by 6 bases and J by 2 bases; bases outside the gene matches: 6. Taken from the germline V gene, the CDR1 and CDR2 loops are KGHSH and LQKENI. Inclusive of the bounding cysteine and phenylalanine, the CDR3 is 15 residues long. Just the 45-base CDR3 DNA is kept, in frame starting at base 1. Sample: PBMCs or T cells enriched from blood (not recorded which). This clonotype originated in a man aged 35 to 55 with acute COVID-19. The chain links TRBV18 with TRBJ1-5, with TRBD1 matching 8 junction bases. CDR3 protein: CASSPDRGGNQPQHF. The nucleotide sequence reads TGTGCCAGCTCCCCAGACAGGGGAGGCAATCAGCCCCAGCATTTT.